The 24 T cell receptor beta chains below were found in one sample sequenced in a study of T cell responses to AZD1222 COVID-19 vaccine (dated by TCRdb to the early 2020s). Libraries were built with the immunoSEQ multiplex PCR assay. The table was pulled from immuneACCESS by TCRdb, which kept in-frame rearrangements only. Such tables lose some clones; where checked, under half of the loss comes from unresolved V genes, and the rest has no known cause. The sample table contains roughly 67,000 clones; only one count was recorded for about 91% of them. Of the sample, approximately 19% is held by the ten largest clones. The intended sense of this specimen's time point label: baseline before first vaccination. Sequencing was performed on peripheral blood, taken on day 0 of AZD1222 vaccination. The receptors derive from an adult in good health.

This CDR3 is CASSTGRGPGNTIYF. DNA for the CDR3: TGTGCCAGCAGTACCGGGAGGGGGCCTGGAAACACCATATATTTT. The rearrangement joins TRBV28 to TRBJ1-3, with TRBD1 identical over 7 bases. The CDR3 length is 15 residues. J lost 2 bases, V lost 5 bases, and 6 bases had no gene match. Per germline, CDR1 MDHEN and CDR2 SYDVKM.

This clone was detected only a few times. V and J are TRBV9 and TRBJ2-7; no clear D. This CDR3 comprises 15 residues. The V gene's germline CDR1 is SGDLS and CDR2 YYNGEE. Trimming pared 0 bases from V and 2 bases from J, leaving 12 bases between. The CDR3 nucleotides are TGTGCCAGCAGCGTAGGCTTGGCGGCTACCTACGAGCAGTACTTC. Protein: CASSVGLAATYEQYF.

In this sample, this clone turned up once. J is TRBJ2-7 and V is TRBV10-3, with 9 bases matching TRBD2. J was trimmed by 4 bases and V by 4 bases; bases with no gene match: 5. CDR3 length: 14 residues. Germline-derived CDR1 and CDR2 are ENHRY and SYGVKD. Here the CDR3 reads CAISASGDVYEQYF. The CDR3 DNA follows: TGTGCCATCAGTGCTAGCGGGGATGTATACGAGCAGTACTTC.

This chain uses TRBV30 with TRBJ2-5, with 7 nucleotides matching TRBD2. V shed 5 bases and J 0 bases; nucleotides not matched to a gene: 12. The CDR3 covers 16 residues. Germline V lookup: CDR1 GTSNPN, CDR2 SVGIG (reference sequence). In DNA form, the CDR3 reads TGTGCCTGGTCGGGGGGAATGGGGAAATACCAAGAGACCCAGTACTTC. Translating it yields CAWSGGMGKYQETQYF.

This clone was recorded once. The genes are TRBV29-1 and TRBJ2-3; tentative D call: TRBD2 (6 bases). The CDR3 is 14 amino acids. Germline assignment: CDR1 SQVTM and CDR2 ANQGSEA. V lost 7 bases and J lost 2, with 16 bases in between. The CDR3 reads CSAPWRGDTDTQYF. Here the CDR3 DNA reads TGCAGCGCCCCGTGGCGGGGAGACACAGATACGCAGTATTTT.

This clone occurred a few times. The V and J genes are TRBV5-1 and TRBJ1-1; the D gene is possibly TRBD1 (5 bases). The CDR3 sequence is 15 residues long. CDR1 is SGHRS, CDR2 YFSETQ, per germline. Trimming pared 2 bases from V and 4 bases from J, leaving 15 bases between. CDR3 DNA: TGCGCCAGCAGCTTTGGGCCCCAGGGTGGCACTGAAGCTTTCTTT. Translating gives CASSFGPQGGTEAFF.

The chain employs TRBV6-5 and TRBJ1-2, with D tentatively TRBD1 (5 bases). The CDR3 contains 13 residues. V gave up 6 bases and J gave up 12 bases, with 20 bases separating them. Germline lookup yields CDR1 MNHEY and CDR2 SVGAGI. The CDR3 loop is CASRGGTRGKNTF. Written as DNA, the CDR3 is TGTGCCAGCAGGGGGGGGACTCGGGGAAAAAACACCTTC.

The V and J genes are TRBV4-2 and TRBJ1-4; perhaps TRBD1 as D (5 bases). The CDR3 extends over 17 amino acids. The V and J ends lost 0 bases and 5 bases respectively, with 16 bases between them. Germline loops: CDR1 LGHNA, CDR2 YNFKEQ. CDR3 sequence: CASSQDPEGQWNEKLFF. The CDR3 DNA is TGTGCCAGCAGCCAAGATCCGGAGGGGCAGTGGAATGAAAAACTGTTTTTT.

In its sample, this clone was seen once. The genes are TRBV10-3 and TRBJ2-3; possible D gene TRBD1, 6 bases. CDR1 and CDR2 (germline): ENHRY, SYGVKD. V was trimmed by 6 bases and J by 1 base, leaving 14 bases between them. The CDR3 is made up of 15 amino acids. CDR3 residues: CAIRTGGPGTDTQYF. The CDR3 DNA sequence: TGTGCCATCAGGACAGGCGGCCCCGGCACAGATACGCAGTATTTT.

In its sample, this clone was seen once. The chain has TRBV5-4 and TRBJ1-2, with unresolved D. This CDR3 has 14 residues. Germline V gene sequence: CDR1 SGHNT, CDR2 YYREEE (reference sequence). Between the trimmed V and J ends, which lost 4 bases and 2 bases, there was a span of 12 bases. The CDR3 loop reads CASSPRAVNYGYTF. CDR3 bases: TGTGCCAGCAGCCCCCGCGCAGTCAACTATGGCTACACCTTC.

The chain employs TRBV6-5 and TRBJ1-5, with 7 bases fitting TRBD1. The CDR3 consists of 14 residues. Germline CDR1 is MNHEY and CDR2 is SVGAGI. The V gene end was trimmed by 6 bases and the J gene end by 5 bases; junction bases not matched to a gene: 7. This chain's CDR3 is CASRGGDRYQPQHF. CDR3 nucleotides: TGTGCCAGCAGGGGGGGGGACAGATATCAGCCCCAGCATTTT.

J is TRBJ2-1 and V is TRBV19; TRBD2 aligns across 9 bases. The CDR3 is 14 residues long. Germline CDR1 reads LNHDA; CDR2 reads SQIVND (reference sequence). Germline trimming cut 5 bases from V and 9 bases from J; bases unmatched to any gene: 8. This CDR3 is CASSGRTSASEQFF. CDR3 coding DNA: TGTGCCAGTAGTGGCCGGACTAGCGCTTCTGAGCAGTTCTTC.

This rearrangement joins TRBV27 to TRBJ2-3, with D maybe TRBD2 (5 bases). This CDR3 has 15 residues. V was clipped by 7 bases and J by 4 bases, with 18 bases between them. Germline V gene data show CDR1 as MNHEY and CDR2 as SMNVEV (reference sequence). CDR3 sequence (DNA): TGTGCCAGCAACTCCCTCGGGAATATGGCAGATACGCAGTATTTT. This codes for CASNSLGNMADTQYF.

This chain connects TRBV27 to TRBJ2-7, with 9 bases identical to TRBD2. CDR3 length: 17 residues. V was clipped by 1 base and J by 3 bases; unmatched bases: 10. CDR1 and CDR2 from the germline V gene are MNHEY and SMNVEV (reference sequence). The CDR3 DNA is TGTGCCAGCAGTTTATTGGGAGGAGTAGCGGGAGTCTACGAGCAGTACTTC. Translating gives CASSLLGGVAGVYEQYF.

This clone was seen only once. The genes are TRBV19 and TRBJ1-5; TRBD1 aligns across 9 bases. This CDR3 is built from 17 residues. The germline V gene has CDR1 LNHDA and CDR2 SQIVND (reference sequence). Trimming at V came to 5 bases and at J to 0 bases, leaving 8 bases not matched to a gene. This chain's CDR3 is CASSAGQGAYSNQPQHF. CDR3 DNA sequence: TGTGCCAGTAGTGCGGGACAGGGAGCTTATAGCAATCAGCCCCAGCATTTT.

This sequence joins TRBV6-4 and TRBJ2-1; 7 bases fit TRBD2. Germline V gives CDR1 MRHNA, CDR2 SNTAGT. Losses at the gene ends were 5 bases for V and 9 bases for J; bases not matched to a gene: 10. This CDR3 comprises 14 residues. In nucleotides, the CDR3 is TGTGCCAGCAGTAGGAGCGGGGACGGCCGTGAGCAGTTCTTC. Protein: CASSRSGDGREQFF.

This chain links TRBV3-1 (or the pseudogene TRBV3-2) with TRBJ1-4; D possibly corresponds to TRBD1 (6 bases). The V gene lost 4 bases and the J gene lost 8 bases, with 11 bases spanning the gap. Germline CDR1 reads LGHDT; CDR2 reads YNNKEL (reference sequence). The CDR3 has 13 amino acids. CDR3 residues: CASSRRGGEKLFF. The CDR3 DNA reads TGTGCCAGCAGCCGCAGGGGTGGCGAAAAACTGTTTTTT.

V is TRBV19 and J is TRBJ2-3; TRBD1 aligns across 8 bases. The CDR3 length is 14 residues. The J segment lost 6 bases and the V segment lost 4 bases, leaving 6 bases of the junction unmatched. In germline, CDR1 is LNHDA, CDR2 SQIVND (reference sequence). CDR3 region: CASSTPDRVDTQYF. The CDR3 coding sequence is TGTGCCAGTAGTACTCCGGACAGGGTGGATACGCAGTATTTT.

The V gene is TRBV10-3, the J gene TRBJ2-6; maybe TRBD2 (5 bases). Germline CDR1 ENHRY, CDR2 SYGVKD. The CDR3 is 13 residues long. Trimming took 7 bases from V and 3 from J, leaving 7 bases between them. The CDR3, as DNA: TGTGCCATCACCAGCGGTGGGGCCAACGTCCTGACTTTC. It translates to CAITSGGANVLTF.

The rearrangement links TRBV7-3 to TRBJ2-7, with no clear D. The CDR3 consists of 14 residues. V was trimmed by 1 base and J by 5 bases, leaving 12 bases between them. Germline CDR1 is SGHTA and CDR2 is FQGTGA. The CDR3, as DNA: TGTGCCAGCAGCTTAATAATGAGTTTCGACGAGCAGTACTTC. It specifies CASSLIMSFDEQYF.

The chain has TRBV19 and TRBJ1-2; D is uncertain. Trimming pared 6 bases from V and 4 bases from J, leaving 18 bases between. The V gene's germline CDR1 is LNHDA and CDR2 SQIVND (reference sequence). There are 15 residues in the CDR3. The CDR3 spells CASRTISGVTYGYTF. In DNA form, the CDR3 reads TGTGCCAGTAGAACAATCAGCGGGGTAACCTATGGCTACACCTTC.

The chain carries TRBV27 and TRBJ2-7; possible D gene TRBD2, 7 bases. V lost 5 bases and J lost 5, with 13 bases in between. The CDR3 contains 13 residues. The germline CDR1 and CDR2 sequences are MNHEY and SMNVEV (reference sequence). The chain's CDR3 is CASSLRGGDEQYF. The CDR3 DNA is TGTGCCAGCAGTCTCAGAGGGGGGGACGAGCAGTACTTC.

This chain connects TRBV24-1 to TRBJ1-6, with D uncertain. CDR3 length: 14 residues. With 4 bases removed from V and 7 bases from J, the gap between germline ends came to 10 bases. CDR1 KGHDR and CDR2 SFDVKD come from the germline V gene. CDR3 sequence (DNA): TGTGCCACCAGTGACACCGTCCCAAATTCACCCCTCCACTTT. This encodes CATSDTVPNSPLHF.

The chain is built from TRBV21-1 and TRBJ1-5. TRBV21-1 counts as a pseudogene. The CDR3 consists of 15 residues. Here the CDR3 DNA reads TGTGCCAGCAGCAGAAGCGTTGACTTTAATCAGCCCCAGCATTTT. Translation gives CASSRSVDFNQPQHF.